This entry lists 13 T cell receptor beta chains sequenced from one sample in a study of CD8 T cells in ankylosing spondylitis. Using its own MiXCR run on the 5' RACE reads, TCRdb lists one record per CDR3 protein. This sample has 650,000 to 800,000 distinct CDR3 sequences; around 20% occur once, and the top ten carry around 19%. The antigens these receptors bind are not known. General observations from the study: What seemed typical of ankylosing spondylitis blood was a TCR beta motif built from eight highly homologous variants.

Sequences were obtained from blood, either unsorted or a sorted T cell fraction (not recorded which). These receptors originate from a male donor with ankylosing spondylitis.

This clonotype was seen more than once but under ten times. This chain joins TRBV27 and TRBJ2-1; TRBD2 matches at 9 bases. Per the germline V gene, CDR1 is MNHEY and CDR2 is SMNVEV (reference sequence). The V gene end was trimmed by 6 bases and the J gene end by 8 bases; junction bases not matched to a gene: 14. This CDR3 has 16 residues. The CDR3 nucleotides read TGTGCCAGCAGCCTGGGGAGGAGCGGGAGGAGGGATGAGCAGTTCTTC. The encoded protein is CASSLGRSGRRDEQFF.

CDR3 region: CASKPSASETQYF. The CDR3 region has the DNA TGTGCCAGCAAACCCTCGGCGTCGGAGACCCAGTACTTC. The chain links TRBV12-3 or TRBV12-4 to TRBJ2-5; D is ambiguous. This CDR3 comprises 13 residues. Deletions cut 7 bases from V and 5 bases from J, with 14 bases between.

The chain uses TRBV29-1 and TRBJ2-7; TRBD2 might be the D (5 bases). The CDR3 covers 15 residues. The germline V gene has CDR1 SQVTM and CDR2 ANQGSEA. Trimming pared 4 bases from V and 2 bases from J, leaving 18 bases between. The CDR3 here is CSVVRGENPPYEQYF. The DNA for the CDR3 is TGCAGCGTTGTTCGGGGAGAGAACCCCCCCTACGAGCAGTACTTC.

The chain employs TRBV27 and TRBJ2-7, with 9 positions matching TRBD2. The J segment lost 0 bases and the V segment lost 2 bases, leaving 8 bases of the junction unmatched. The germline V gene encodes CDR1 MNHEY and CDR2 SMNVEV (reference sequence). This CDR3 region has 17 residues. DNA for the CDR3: TGTGCCAGCAGTTTAAAATCCGCTAGCGGGACCTCCTACGAGCAGTACTTC. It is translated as CASSLKSASGTSYEQYF.

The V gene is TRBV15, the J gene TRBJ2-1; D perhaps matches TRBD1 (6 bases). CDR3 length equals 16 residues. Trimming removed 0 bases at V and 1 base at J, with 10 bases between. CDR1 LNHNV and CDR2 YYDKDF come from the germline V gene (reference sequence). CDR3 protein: CATSRDGGTSYNEQFF. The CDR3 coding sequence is TGTGCCACCAGCAGAGATGGTGGGACATCCTACAATGAGCAGTTCTTC.

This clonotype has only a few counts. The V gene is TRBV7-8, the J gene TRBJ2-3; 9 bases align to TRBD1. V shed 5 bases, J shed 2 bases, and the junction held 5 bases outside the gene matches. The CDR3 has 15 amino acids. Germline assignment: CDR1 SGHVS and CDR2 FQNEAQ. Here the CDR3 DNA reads TGTGCCAGCAGCCCTAGACAGGGGGTCACAGATACGCAGTATTTT. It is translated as CASSPRQGVTDTQYF. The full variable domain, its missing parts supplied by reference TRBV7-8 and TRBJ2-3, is GAGVSQSPRYKVAKRGQDVALRCDPISGHVSLFWYQQALGQGPEFLTYFQNEAQLDKSGLPSDRFFAERPEGSVSTLKIQRTQQEDSAVYLCASSPRQGVTDTQYFGPGTRLTVL.

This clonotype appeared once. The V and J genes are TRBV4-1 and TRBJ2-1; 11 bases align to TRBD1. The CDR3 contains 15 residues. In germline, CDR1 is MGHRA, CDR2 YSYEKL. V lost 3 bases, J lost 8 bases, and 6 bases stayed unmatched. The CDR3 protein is CASSQRDRGYDEQFF. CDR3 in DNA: TGCGCCAGCAGCCAGCGGGACAGGGGGTATGATGAGCAGTTCTTC.

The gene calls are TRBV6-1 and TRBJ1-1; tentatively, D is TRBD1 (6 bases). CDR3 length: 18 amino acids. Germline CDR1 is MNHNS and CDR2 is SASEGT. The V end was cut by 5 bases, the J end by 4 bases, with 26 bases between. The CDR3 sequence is CASSPPRGNPAQSTEAFF. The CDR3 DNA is TGTGCCAGCAGTCCGCCCAGGGGCAACCCTGCCCAGTCCACTGAAGCTTTCTTT.

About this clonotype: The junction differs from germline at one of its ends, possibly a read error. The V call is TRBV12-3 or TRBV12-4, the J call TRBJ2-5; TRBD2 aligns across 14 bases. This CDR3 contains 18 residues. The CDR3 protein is CACSPGTSGSGGLETQYF. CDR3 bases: TGTGCCTGCAGCCCTGGGACTAGCGGGAGCGGGGGTTTAGAGACCCAGTACTTC.

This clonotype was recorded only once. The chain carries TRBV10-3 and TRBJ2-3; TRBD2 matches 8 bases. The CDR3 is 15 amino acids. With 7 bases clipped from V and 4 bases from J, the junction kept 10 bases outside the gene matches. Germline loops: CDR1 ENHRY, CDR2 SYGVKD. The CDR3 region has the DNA TGTGCCATCAAAATGGGTAGCGGGAAGGCAGATACGCAGTATTTT. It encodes CAIKMGSGKADTQYF.

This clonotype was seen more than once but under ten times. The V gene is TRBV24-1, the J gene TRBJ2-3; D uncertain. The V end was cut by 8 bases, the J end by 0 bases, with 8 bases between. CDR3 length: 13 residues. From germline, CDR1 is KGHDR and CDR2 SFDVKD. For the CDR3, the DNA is TGTGCCACCAACGCTGCGAGCACAGATACGCAGTATTTT. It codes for CATNAASTDTQYF.

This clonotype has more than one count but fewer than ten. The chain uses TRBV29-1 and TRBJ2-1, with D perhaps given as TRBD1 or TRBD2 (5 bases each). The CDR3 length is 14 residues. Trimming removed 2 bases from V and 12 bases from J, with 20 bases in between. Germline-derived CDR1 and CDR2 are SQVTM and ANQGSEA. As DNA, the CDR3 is TGCAGCGTTGAATTCACAGGAGGACATCGGGGGCAGTTCTTC. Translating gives CSVEFTGGHRGQFF.

CDR3 protein: CASSLAGASSYEQYF. The DNA of the CDR3 is TGTGCCAGCAGCTTAGCGGGGGCCTCCTCCTACGAGCAGTACTTC. The chain combines TRBV7-8 with TRBJ2-7, with D possibly matching TRBD1 (6 bases). The V and J ends lost 0 bases and 0 bases respectively, with 9 bases between them. The CDR3 totals 15 residues. Germline-derived CDR1 and CDR2 are SGHVS and FQNEAQ.